Following are 9 T cell receptor beta chains from one sample sequenced in a study of T-cell reconstitution after alpha-beta-depleted transplantation in children. For TCRbeta, the library was prepared with unique molecular identifiers. TCRdb passed the PCR reads through MiXCR, listing each CDR3 protein once. Found here are hundreds of thousands of distinct CDR3 sequences, approximately 19% of them singletons; the top ten hold roughly two fifths. Sequences were derived from PBMCs, mostly from graft donor cells, sampled 360 days after TCRalphabeta/CD19-depleted stem cell transplant. The receptors stem from a male patient aged 2-15 years who had a stem cell transplant for acute lymphoblastic leukemia, so the T cells may come from the graft donor.

The chain couples TRBV5-1 to TRBJ1-1, with 10 bases aligning to TRBD1. Germline CDR1 is SGHRS and CDR2 is YFSETQ. V lost 4 bases to trimming and J lost 1 base; unmatched junction nucleotides: 7. The CDR3 covers 16 residues. The CDR3 coding sequence is TGCGCCAGCAGCACGGACAGGGGGGGAAGGAACACTGAAGCTTTCTTT. Translated, it gives CASSTDRGGRNTEAFF.

V is TRBV10-3 and J is TRBJ2-5; D is unclear. CDR3 length: 11 residues. The germline V gene encodes CDR1 ENHRY and CDR2 SYGVKD. V was cut by 3 bases and J by 2 bases, with 1 base left in between. The CDR3 nucleotides read TGTGCCATCAGTGATCAAGAGACCCAGTACTTC. This gives the protein CAISDQETQYF.

The V and J genes are TRBV28 and TRBJ2-3, with D uncertain. Trimming removed 2 bases at V and 6 bases at J, with 9 bases between. Germline assignment: CDR1 MDHEN and CDR2 SYDVKM. This CDR3 spans 13 amino acids. The CDR3 reads CASSLPHQDTQYF. DNA of the CDR3: TGTGCCAGCAGTTTACCACACCAGGATACGCAGTATTTT.

The chain links TRBV27 to TRBJ1-6, with D unclear. Trimming pared 1 base from V and 7 bases from J, leaving 20 bases between. The germline gives CDR1 MNHEY, CDR2 SMNVEV (reference sequence). This CDR3 has 18 amino acids. As DNA, the CDR3 is TGTGCCAGCAGTTTATTGATTACCCGGGGATCGCCGAATTCACCCCTCCACTTT. This translates into CASSLLITRGSPNSPLHF.

This clonotype was counted ten times or more. The rearrangement uses TRBV7-9 and TRBJ2-7; maybe TRBD1 (6 bases). The V end lost 5 bases, the J end lost 0 bases, and 8 bases lay between the germline ends. CDR3 length equals 13 residues. Germline lookup yields CDR1 SEHNR and CDR2 FQNEAQ (reference sequence). CDR3 in amino acids: CASSPDSSYEQYF. Here the CDR3 DNA reads TGTGCCAGCAGCCCGGACAGCTCCTACGAGCAGTACTTC. The full variable domain, with the rest looked up from reference TRBV7-9 and TRBJ2-7, is DTGVSQNPRHKITKRGQNVTFRCDPISEHNRLYWYRQTLGQGPEFLTYFQNEAQLEKSRLLSDRFSAERPKGSFSTLEIQRTEQGDSAMYLCASSPDSSYEQYFGPGTRLTVT.

This sequence joins TRBV28 and TRBJ2-2; D remains ambiguous. V dropped 6 bases and J dropped 3 bases, with 14 bases sitting between them. CDR1 MDHEN and CDR2 SYDVKM come from the germline V gene. This CDR3 has 15 residues. The CDR3 region has the DNA TGTGCCAGCAGACTCAAGGAAGGGTACACCGGGGAGCTGTTTTTT. It specifies CASRLKEGYTGELFF.

This clonotype was detected only once. This chain connects TRBV30 to TRBJ1-5; 7 bases agree with TRBD1. Per germline, CDR1 GTSNPN and CDR2 SVGIG (reference sequence). J was trimmed by 7 bases and V by 1 base; bases with no gene match: 10. The CDR3 length is 15 residues. This CDR3 reads CAWSEPDRAGQPQHF. Here the CDR3 DNA reads TGTGCCTGGAGTGAGCCCGACAGGGCAGGACAGCCCCAGCATTTT.

The chain has TRBV5-1 and TRBJ1-2; D is unclear. Germline loops: CDR1 SGHRS, CDR2 YFSETQ. The CDR3 extends over 13 amino acids. V lost 0 bases and J lost 5, with 8 bases in between. The CDR3 coding sequence is TGCGCCAGCAGCTTGGAGCTCCGATATGGCTACACCTTC. This encodes CASSLELRYGYTF.

This clonotype was detected a few times. The chain combines TRBV3-1 with TRBJ1-2; the D gene is possibly TRBD1 (5 bases). The CDR3 length is 13 residues. The germline gives CDR1 LGHDT, CDR2 YNNKEL (reference sequence). With 0 bases removed from V and 4 bases from J, the gap between germline ends came to 6 bases. The CDR3 nucleotides are TGTGCCAGCAGCCAAGAGGGGGGCTATGGCTACACCTTC. This translates into CASSQEGGYGYTF.